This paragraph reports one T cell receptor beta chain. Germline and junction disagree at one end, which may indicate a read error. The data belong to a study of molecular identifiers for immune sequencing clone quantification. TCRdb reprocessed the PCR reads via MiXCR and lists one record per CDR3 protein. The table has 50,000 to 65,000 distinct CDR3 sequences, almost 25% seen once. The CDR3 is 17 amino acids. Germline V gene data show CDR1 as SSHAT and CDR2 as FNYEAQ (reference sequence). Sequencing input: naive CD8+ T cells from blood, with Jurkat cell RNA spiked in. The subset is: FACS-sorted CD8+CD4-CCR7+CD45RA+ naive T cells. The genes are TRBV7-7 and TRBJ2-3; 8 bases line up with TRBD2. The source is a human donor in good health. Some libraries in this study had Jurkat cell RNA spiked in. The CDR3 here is CASSLAPLAEITDTQYF. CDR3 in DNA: TGTGCTAGCAGCTTAGCGCCACTAGCGGAGATCACAGATACGCAGTATTTT.